This T cell receptor beta chain originates from a study of blood T cell repertoires in COVID-19. Clones were read by immunoSEQ multiplex PCR, and TCRdb kept only the in-frame ones, dropping some. The sample records about 220,000 clones, roughly 87% being singletons. CDR3 length equals 16 residues. Per germline, CDR1 SGHRS and CDR2 YFSETQ. With 3 bases clipped from V and 0 bases from J, the junction kept 7 bases outside the gene matches. The sequenced sample was peripheral blood. The chain uses TRBV5-1 and TRBJ2-3; 7 bases agree with TRBD2. The sequence was obtained from a middle-aged man with active or convalescent COVID-19. As DNA, the CDR3 is TGCGCCAGCAGCTCCCGGGGGGTTACTAGCACAGATACGCAGTATTTT. Translation gives CASSSRGVTSTDTQYF.